Given below is one T cell receptor beta chain in context. As yet, its antigen is unknown. Measured with immunoSEQ multiplex PCR; TCRdb has only the in-frame clones, and not every one. The data hold some 120,000 clones, with roughly nine tenths observed a single time. The sample is drawn from a study of T cell responses to AZD1222 COVID-19 vaccine. Findings and limits, study-wide: Among those given AZD1222, only five or six were seropositive at baseline. Repertoire collection took place solely once the T cell response had peaked. White British people made up most donors, females outnumbered males, and clonal diversity was possibly underestimated. The breadth and depth of Spike-specific TCRs increased once two AZD1222 doses had been given.

CDR1 SNHLY and CDR2 FYNNEI come from the germline V gene. The V segment lost 6 bases and the J segment 0 bases; nucleotides outside the gene matches: 3. There are 16 residues in the CDR3. V is TRBV2 and J is TRBJ1-6; 9 positions agree with TRBD1. Sample: peripheral blood, taken 28 days after the second AZD1222 dose. This clonotype originated in an adult who received the AZD1222 COVID-19 vaccine. CDR3 nucleotide sequence: TGTGCCAGCAGGGGACAGGGCTTCTCCTATAATTCACCCCTCCACTTT. This sequence encodes CASRGQGFSYNSPLHF.